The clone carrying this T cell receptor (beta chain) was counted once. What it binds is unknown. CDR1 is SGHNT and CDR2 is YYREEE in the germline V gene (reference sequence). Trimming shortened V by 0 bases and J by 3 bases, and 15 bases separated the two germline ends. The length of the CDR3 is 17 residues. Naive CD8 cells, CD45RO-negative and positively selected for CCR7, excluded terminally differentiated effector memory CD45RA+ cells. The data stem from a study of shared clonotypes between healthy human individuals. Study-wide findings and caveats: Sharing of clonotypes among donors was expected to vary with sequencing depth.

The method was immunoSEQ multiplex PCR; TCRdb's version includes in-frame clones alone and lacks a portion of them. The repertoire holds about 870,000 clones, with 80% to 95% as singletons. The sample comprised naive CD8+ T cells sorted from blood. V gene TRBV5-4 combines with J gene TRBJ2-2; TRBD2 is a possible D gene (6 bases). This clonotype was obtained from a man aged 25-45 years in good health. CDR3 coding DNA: TGTGCCAGCAGCTTGGTGACGGTTAGCGGTCACACCGGGGAGCTGTTTTTT. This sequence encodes CASSLVTVSGHTGELFF.